This T cell receptor (beta chain) was profiled in a study of cytomegalovirus exposure and HLA in healthy donors. Whole-study context: An earlier analysis identified fewer than 130 million unique TCR beta sequences in about 179 million T cells. General observations from the study: Testing in vitro showed three CMV-associated chains specific for CMV antigens. Roughly uniform depth of sequencing across donors was assumed in presence/absence analyses.

Germline V gives CDR1 KGHSH, CDR2 LQKENI. This CDR3 region has 15 residues. Germline trimming cut 6 bases from V and 4 bases from J; bases unmatched to any gene: 9. Comments on this clone: The antigen is unknown.

The PCR ran on 60 Vbeta and 13 Jbeta primers. Profiled with immunoSEQ multiplex PCR; TCRdb holds only in-frame clones, not every one. This sample contains some 140,000 clones. This clonotype originated in a woman in her forties in good health and CMV-seronegative. The rearrangement uses TRBV18 and TRBJ1-5, with 7 bases aligning to TRBD1. Sequenced sample: PBMCs. The CDR3 nucleotides read TGTGCCAGCTCGCTAATCACAGGGGATAATCAGCCCCAGCATTTT. Encoded protein: CASSLITGDNQPQHF.